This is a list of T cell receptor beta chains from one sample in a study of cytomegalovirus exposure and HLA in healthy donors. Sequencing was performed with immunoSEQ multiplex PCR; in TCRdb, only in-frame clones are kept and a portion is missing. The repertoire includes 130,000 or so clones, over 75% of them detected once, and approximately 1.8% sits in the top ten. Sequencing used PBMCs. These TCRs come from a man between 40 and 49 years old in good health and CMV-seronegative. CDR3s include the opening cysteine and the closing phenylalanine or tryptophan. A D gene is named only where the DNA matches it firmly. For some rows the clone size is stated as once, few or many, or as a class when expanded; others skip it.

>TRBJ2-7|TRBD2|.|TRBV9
TGTGCCAGCAGCCCCACCGGGACTAGAGCCTACGAGCAGTACTTC
CASSPTGTRAYEQYF
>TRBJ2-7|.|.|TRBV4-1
TGCGCCAGCAGCCAAGCGACAGTACGCGAGCAGTACTTC
CASSQATVREQYF
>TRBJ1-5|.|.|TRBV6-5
TGTGCCAGCGACGTGGTCGGGGATAGCAATCAGCCCCAGCATTTT
CASDVVGDSNQPQHF
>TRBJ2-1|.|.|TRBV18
TGTGCCAGCTCATCCGCGTTCGTCGATGAGCAGTTCTTC
CASSSAFVDEQFF
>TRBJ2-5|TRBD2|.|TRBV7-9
TGTGCCAGCAGCAATCGACTAGCGGGGTTAGAGACCCAGTACTTC
CASSNRLAGLETQYF
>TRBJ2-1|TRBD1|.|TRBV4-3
TGCGCCAGCAGCCTCCGAGGACAGGGGTCGGATGAGCAGTTCTTC
CASSLRGQGSDEQFF
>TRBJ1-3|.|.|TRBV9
TGTGCCAGCAGCGTGCAGGGGAACTCTGGAAACACCATATATTTT
CASSVQGNSGNTIYF
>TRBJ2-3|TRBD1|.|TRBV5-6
TGTGCCAGCAGCTTGGTTGGGGACAGGGGAGCAGATACGCAGTATTTT
CASSLVGDRGADTQYF
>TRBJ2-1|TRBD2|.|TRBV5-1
TGCGCCAGCAGCTTGGGTCTAGCGGGAGAACGCGGGTTCTTC
CASSLGLAGERGFF
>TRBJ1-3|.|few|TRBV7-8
TGTGCCAGCAGCTTAGCGACATCTGGAAACACCATATATTTT
CASSLATSGNTIYF
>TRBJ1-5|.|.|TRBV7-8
TGTGCCAGCAGCTCAGTACACAGTGGGAATCAGCCCCAGCATTTT
CASSSVHSGNQPQHF
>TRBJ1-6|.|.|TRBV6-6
TGTGCCAGCAGTTACGAGGGCTCAAAACTCTTT
CASSYEGSKLF
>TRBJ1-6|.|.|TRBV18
TGTGCCAGCTCCAGGCTTAGGGACTTCTTTTCACCCCTCCACTTT
CASSRLRDFFSPLHF
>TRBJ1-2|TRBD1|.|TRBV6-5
TGTGCCAGCAGAGAGACAGGGGCCTATGGCTACACCTTC
CASRETGAYGYTF
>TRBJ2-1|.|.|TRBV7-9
TGTGCCAGCAGCACTGACTACAATGAGCAGTTCTTC
CASSTDYNEQFF
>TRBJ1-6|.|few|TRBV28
TGTGCCACCCGCCGGGGGGATTCACCCCTCCACTTT
CATRRGDSPLHF
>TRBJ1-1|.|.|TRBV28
TGTGCCAGCAGTTTGCTACACACTGAAGCTTTCTTT
CASSLLHTEAFF
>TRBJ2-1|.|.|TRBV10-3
TGTGCCATCAGTTTACAGGGCGCGGGTGGCAATGAGCAGTTCTTC
CAISLQGAGGNEQFF
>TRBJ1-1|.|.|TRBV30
TGTGCTTGCGACAGTCTTGAAGCTTTCTTT
CACDSLEAFF
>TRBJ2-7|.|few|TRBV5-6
TGTGCCAGCAGCTTGAAGGCTTGGCGTAGCGGCATGGGCGAGCAGTACTTC
CASSLKAWRSGMGEQYF
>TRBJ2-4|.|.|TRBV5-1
TGCGCCAGCAGCTTGGGAGACAGCAAAAACAGTCAGTACTTC
CASSLGDSKNSQYF
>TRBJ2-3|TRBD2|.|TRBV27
TGTGCCAGCAGTTTTACCCCTCTAGCGGGAGGTGGCACAGATACGCAGTATTTT
CASSFTPLAGGGTDTQYF
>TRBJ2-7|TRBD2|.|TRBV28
TGTGCCAGCAGTTTATTTACGCTAGCGGGGGGGCCTCGATTCGAGCAGTACTTC
CASSLFTLAGGPRFEQYF
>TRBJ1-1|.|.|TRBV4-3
TGCGCCAGCAGCCCTAGTCGAGGGTTAGCTATGGCTTTCTTT
CASSPSRGLAMAFF
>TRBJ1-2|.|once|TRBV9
TGTGCCAGCAGCGTAGGGAACAGGGAAGCTGGCTACACCTTC
CASSVGNREAGYTF
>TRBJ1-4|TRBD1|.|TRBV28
TGTGCCAGCTGGAGACAGGGGGTGGGAAAACTGTTTTTT
CASWRQGVGKLFF
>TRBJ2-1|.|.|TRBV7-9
TGTGCCAGCAGCCCCTCGGTCCCCTACAATGAGCAGTTCTTC
CASSPSVPYNEQFF
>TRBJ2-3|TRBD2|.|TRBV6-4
TGTGCCAGCAGTGACGCAGCGGGGGGATTGGATACGCAGTATTTT
CASSDAAGGLDTQYF
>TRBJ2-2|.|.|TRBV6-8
TGTGCCAGCAGGCTGGGAGCGAACACCGGGGAGCTGTTTTTT
CASRLGANTGELFF
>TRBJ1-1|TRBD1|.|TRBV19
TGTGCCAGTACCAGACAGGGCATCACTGAAGCTTTCTTT
CASTRQGITEAFF
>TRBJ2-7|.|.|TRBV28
TGTGCCAGCAGTTTATCAGGATTTCCCTACGAGCAGTACTTC
CASSLSGFPYEQYF
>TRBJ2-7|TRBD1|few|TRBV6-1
TGTGCCAGCAGTCCAGGACAGGGCCGGTACGAGCAGTACTTC
CASSPGQGRYEQYF
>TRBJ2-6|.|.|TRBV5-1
TGCGCCAGCAGGGACAGCTCTGGGGCCAACGGCCTGACTTTC
CASRDSSGANGLTF
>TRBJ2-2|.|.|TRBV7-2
TGTGCCAGCACCGACAGGATGAACACCGGGGAGCTGTTTTTT
CASTDRMNTGELFF
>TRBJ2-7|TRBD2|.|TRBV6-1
TGTGCCAGCAGCTTTGTAGCGGGAGGGGAGGACGAGCAGTACTTC
CASSFVAGGEDEQYF
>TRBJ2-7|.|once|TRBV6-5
TGTGCCAGCAGTTACAGGGGGGAGCAGTACTTC
CASSYRGEQYF
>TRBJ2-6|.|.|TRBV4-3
TGCGCCAGCAGCCAAGATACAGGGAGCTCTGGGGCCAACGGCCTGACTTTC
CASSQDTGSSGANGLTF
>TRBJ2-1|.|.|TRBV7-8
TGTGCCAGCAGCTTAAGGAGGAGCTCCTACAATGAGCAGTTCTTC
CASSLRRSSYNEQFF
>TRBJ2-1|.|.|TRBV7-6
TGTGCCAGCAGCTTGGGGGTACAGGGAAACAATGAGCAGTTCTTC
CASSLGVQGNNEQFF
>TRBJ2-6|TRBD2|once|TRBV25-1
TGTGCCAGCAGTCCCCAAGCGGGGGGAAGCTCTGGGGCCAACGGCCTGACTTTC
CASSPQAGGSSGANGLTF
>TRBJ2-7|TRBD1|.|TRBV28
TGTGCCAGCAGTTTACGGCGGACAGGGGGCTACGAGCAGTACTTC
CASSLRRTGGYEQYF
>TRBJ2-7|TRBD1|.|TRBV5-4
TGTGCCAGCAGCGGTACCGGGACAGGGTACGAGCAGTACTTC
CASSGTGTGYEQYF
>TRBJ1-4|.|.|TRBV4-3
TGCGCCAGCAGCCCCGTAGGGGTGGGTGAAAAACTGTTTTTT
CASSPVGVGEKLFF
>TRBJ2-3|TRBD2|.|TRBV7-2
TGTGCCAGCAGCGTCCGACTAGCAGGCGCAGATACGCAGTATTTT
CASSVRLAGADTQYF
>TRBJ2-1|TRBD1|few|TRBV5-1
TGCGCCAGCAGCAAGGGACAGGGTAGGTATGAGCAGTTCTTC
CASSKGQGRYEQFF
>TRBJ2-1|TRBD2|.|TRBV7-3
TGTGCCAGCAGCTTAACTAGAGGGGTCAGGTTTCATCTGGGGGGGTTAGCGGGAGCTAATGAGCAGTTCTTC
CASSLTRGVRFHLGGLAGANEQFF
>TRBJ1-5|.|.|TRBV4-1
TGCGCCAGCAGCCAAGAACTCGGGATTCGGCCCCAGCATTTT
CASSQELGIRPQHF
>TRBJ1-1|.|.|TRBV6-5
TGTGCCAGCAGTCGGTACAGGCTGAACACTGAAGCTTTCTTT
CASSRYRLNTEAFF
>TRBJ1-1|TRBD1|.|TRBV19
TGTGCCAGTACCTCCCGGGACAGGGGAAGAAGCACTGAAGCTTTCTTT
CASTSRDRGRSTEAFF
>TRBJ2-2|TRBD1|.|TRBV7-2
TGTGCCAGCAGCAGCGGACAGGGGGCGGGCGGGGAGCTGTTTTTT
CASSSGQGAGGELFF
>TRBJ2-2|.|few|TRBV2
TGTGCCATCCGTTCGACAGACACGAACACCGGGGAGCTGTTTTTT
CAIRSTDTNTGELFF
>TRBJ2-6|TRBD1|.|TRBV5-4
TGTGCCAGCAGCCCTCGTAACAGGGGAACGTCTGGGGCCAACGTCCTGACTTTC
CASSPRNRGTSGANVLTF
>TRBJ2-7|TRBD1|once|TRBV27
TGTGCCAGCAGTCGCCGGACAGGGATCTCCTACGAGCAGTACTTC
CASSRRTGISYEQYF
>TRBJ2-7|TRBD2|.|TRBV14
TGTGCCAGCAGCCAATCGGGACTAGCGGGAGGGCCGGCCTACGAGCAGTACTTC
CASSQSGLAGGPAYEQYF
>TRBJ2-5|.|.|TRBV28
TGTGCCAGCAGCCAGTACGGGACAAACAACCAAGAGACCCAGTACTTC
CASSQYGTNNQETQYF
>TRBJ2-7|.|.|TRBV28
TGTGCCAGCAGTTTAACAGACCGGACCTACGAGCAGTACTTC
CASSLTDRTYEQYF
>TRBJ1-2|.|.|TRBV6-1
TGTGCCAGCAGTGAAGCGGTTGGCACCCCCGGGGTTGGCTACACCTTC
CASSEAVGTPGVGYTF
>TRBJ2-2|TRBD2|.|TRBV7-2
TGTGCCAGTCGGCCGGGACTAGTGAACACCGGGGAGCTGTTTTTT
CASRPGLVNTGELFF
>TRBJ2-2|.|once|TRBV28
TGTGCCAGCAGTTTATCTTCTACCGGTTCCGGGGAGCTGTTTTTT
CASSLSSTGSGELFF